Here is one T cell receptor beta chain with its context. Generated by immunoSEQ multiplex PCR, the TCRdb table keeps only in-frame clones and is missing some. The table has 500,000 or so clones, about 96% seen once; the top ten hold about 0.068%. The data were taken from a study of shared clonotypes between healthy human individuals. The TCR comes from a young woman in good health. Input material: naive CD4+ T cells sorted from blood. Subset described: CD45RA+ positively selected.

The CDR3 spells CASSYSWGMGAFF. The CDR3 DNA is TGTGCCAGCAGTTACTCGTGGGGTATGGGAGCTTTCTTT. The chain combines TRBV6-5 with TRBJ1-1; D is undetermined. The CDR3 length is 13 residues. V was pared by 0 bases and J by 10 bases, with 12 bases between. Germline V gene sequence: CDR1 MNHEY, CDR2 SVGAGI.